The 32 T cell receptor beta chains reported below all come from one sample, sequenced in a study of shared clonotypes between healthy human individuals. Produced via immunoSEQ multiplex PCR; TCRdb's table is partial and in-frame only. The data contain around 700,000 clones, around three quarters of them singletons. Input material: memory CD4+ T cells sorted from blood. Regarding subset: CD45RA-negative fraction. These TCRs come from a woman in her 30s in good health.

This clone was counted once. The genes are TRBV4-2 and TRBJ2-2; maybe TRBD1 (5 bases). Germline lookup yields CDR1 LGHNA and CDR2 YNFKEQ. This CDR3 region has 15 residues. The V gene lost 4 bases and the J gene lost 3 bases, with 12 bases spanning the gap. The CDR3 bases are TGTGCCAGCAGCCCCGGTGACAGAGACACCGGGGAGCTGTTTTTT. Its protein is CASSPGDRDTGELFF.

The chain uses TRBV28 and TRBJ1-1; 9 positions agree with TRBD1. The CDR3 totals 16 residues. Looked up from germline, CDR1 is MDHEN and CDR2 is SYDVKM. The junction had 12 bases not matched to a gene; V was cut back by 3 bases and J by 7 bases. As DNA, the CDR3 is TGTGCCAGCAGTTTGACGTCCGGGACAGGGAAAAGTGAAGCTTTCTTT. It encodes CASSLTSGTGKSEAFF.

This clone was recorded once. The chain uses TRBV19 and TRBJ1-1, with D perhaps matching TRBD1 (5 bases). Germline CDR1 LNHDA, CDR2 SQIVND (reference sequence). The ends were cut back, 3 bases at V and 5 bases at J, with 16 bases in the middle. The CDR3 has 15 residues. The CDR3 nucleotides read TGTGCCAGTAGTATGGGGGGGTTTTGGACAACTGAAGCTTTCTTT. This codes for CASSMGGFWTTEAFF.

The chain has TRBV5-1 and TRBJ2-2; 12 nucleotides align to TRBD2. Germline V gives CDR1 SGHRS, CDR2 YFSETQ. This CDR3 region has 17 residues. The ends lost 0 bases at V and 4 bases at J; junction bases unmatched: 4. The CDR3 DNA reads TGCGCCAGCAGCTTGGTACTAGCGGGAGGTGGCACCGGGGAGCTGTTTTTT. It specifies CASSLVLAGGGTGELFF. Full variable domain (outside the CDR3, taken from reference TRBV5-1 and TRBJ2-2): KAGVTQTPRYLIKTRGQQVTLSCSPISGHRSVSWYQQTPGQGLQFLFEYFSETQRNKGNFPGRFSGRQFSNSRSEMNVSTLELGDSALYLCASSLVLAGGGTGELFFGEGSRLTVL.

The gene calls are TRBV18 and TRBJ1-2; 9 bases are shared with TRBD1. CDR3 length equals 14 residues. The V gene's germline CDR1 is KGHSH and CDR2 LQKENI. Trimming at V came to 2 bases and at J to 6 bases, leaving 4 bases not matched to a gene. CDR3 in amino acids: CASSPTGGWDGYTF. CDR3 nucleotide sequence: TGTGCCAGCTCACCAACAGGGGGCTGGGATGGCTACACCTTC. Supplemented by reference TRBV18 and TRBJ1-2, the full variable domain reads NAGVMQNPRHLVRRRGQEARLRCSPMKGHSHVYWYRQLPEEGLKFMVYLQKENIIDESGMPKERFSAEFPKEGPSILRIQQVVRGDSAAYFCASSPTGGWDGYTFGSGTRLTVV.

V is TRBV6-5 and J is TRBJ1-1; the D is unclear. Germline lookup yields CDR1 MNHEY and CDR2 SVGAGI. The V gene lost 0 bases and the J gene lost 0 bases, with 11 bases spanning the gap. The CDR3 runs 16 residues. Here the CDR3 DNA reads TGTGCCAGCAGTTACTCAGGAGCGACCATGAACACTGAAGCTTTCTTT. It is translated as CASSYSGATMNTEAFF.

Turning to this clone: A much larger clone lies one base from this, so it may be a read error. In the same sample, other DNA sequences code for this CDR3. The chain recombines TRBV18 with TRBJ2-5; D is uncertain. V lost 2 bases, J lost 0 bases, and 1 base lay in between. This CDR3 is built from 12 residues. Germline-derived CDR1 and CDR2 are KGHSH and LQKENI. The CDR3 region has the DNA TGTGCCAGCTCACCAAACCAAGAGACCCAGTACTTC. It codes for CASSPNQETQYF.

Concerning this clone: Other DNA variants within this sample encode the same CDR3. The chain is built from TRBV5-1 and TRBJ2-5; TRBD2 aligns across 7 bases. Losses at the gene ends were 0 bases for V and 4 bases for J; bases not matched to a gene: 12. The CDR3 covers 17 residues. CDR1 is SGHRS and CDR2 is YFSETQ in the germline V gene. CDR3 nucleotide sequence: TGCGCCAGCAGCTTGGCCGGTGGCGGGGGTGGTGCAGAGACCCAGTACTTC. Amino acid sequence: CASSLAGGGGGAETQYF.

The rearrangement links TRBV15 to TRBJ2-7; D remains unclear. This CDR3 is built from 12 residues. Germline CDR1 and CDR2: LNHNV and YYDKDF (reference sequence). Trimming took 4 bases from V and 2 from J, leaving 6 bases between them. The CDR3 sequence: CATSKDPYEQYF. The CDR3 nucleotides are TGTGCCACCAGCAAGGATCCCTACGAGCAGTACTTC.

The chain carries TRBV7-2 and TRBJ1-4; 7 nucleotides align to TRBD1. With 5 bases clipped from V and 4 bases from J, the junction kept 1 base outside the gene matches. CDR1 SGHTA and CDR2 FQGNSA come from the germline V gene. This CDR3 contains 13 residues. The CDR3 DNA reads TGTGCCAGCAGCCGGGACAGTAATGAAAAACTGTTTTTT. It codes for CASSRDSNEKLFF.

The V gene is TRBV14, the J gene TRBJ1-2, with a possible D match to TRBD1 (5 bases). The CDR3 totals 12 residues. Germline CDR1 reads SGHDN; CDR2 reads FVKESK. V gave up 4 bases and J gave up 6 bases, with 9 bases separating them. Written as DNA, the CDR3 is TGTGCCAGCAGCCTATGGGGCGATGGCTACACCTTC. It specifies CASSLWGDGYTF.

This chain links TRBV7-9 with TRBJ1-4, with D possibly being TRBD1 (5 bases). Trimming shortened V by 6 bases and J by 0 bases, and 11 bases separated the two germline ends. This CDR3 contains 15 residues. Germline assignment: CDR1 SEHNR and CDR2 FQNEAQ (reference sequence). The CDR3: CASRRDAATNEKLFF. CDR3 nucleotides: TGTGCCAGCAGACGGGACGCTGCAACTAATGAAAAACTGTTTTTT.

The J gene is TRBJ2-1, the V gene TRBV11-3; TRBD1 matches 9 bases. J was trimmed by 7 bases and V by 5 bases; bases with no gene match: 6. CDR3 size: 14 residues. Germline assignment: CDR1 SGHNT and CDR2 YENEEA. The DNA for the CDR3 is TGTGCCAGCAGCGGAACAGGGGGCATGAATGAGCAGTTCTTC. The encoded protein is CASSGTGGMNEQFF.

The CDR3 sequence is CASRKDGGYNEQFF. The CDR3 bases are TGCGCCAGCAGGAAGGACGGGGGGTACAATGAGCAGTTCTTC. V gene TRBV5-1 combines with J gene TRBJ2-1; 7 bases line up with TRBD2. The CDR3 is 14 residues long. The J segment lost 4 bases and the V segment lost 5 bases, leaving 6 bases of the junction unmatched. Germline V CDR1 and CDR2: SGHRS, YFSETQ.

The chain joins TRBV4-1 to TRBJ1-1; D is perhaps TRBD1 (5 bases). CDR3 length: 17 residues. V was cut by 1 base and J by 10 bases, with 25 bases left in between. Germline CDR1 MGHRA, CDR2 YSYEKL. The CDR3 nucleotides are TGCGCCAGCAGCCAAGGCTCAATGGGACGGCGGTCGGGTAGAGCTTTCTTT. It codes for CASSQGSMGRRSGRAFF.

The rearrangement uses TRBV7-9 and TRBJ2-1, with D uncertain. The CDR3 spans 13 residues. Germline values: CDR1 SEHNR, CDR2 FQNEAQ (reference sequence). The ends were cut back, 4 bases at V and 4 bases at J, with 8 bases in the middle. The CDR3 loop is CASSWTLYNEQFF. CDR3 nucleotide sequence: TGTGCCAGCAGCTGGACGCTTTACAATGAGCAGTTCTTC.

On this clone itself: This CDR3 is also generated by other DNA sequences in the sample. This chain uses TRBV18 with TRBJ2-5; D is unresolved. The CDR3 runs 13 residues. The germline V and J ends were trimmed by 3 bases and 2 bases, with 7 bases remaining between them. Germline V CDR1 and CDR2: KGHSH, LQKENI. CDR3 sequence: CASSPSIQETQYF. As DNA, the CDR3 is TGTGCCAGCTCACCCTCGATACAAGAGACCCAGTACTTC.

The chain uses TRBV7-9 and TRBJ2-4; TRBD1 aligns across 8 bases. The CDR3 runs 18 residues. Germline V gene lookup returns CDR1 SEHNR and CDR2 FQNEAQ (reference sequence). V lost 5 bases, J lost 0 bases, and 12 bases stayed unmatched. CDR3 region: CASSRRRTGTEAKNIQYF. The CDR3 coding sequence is TGTGCCAGCAGCCGCCGTAGGACAGGGACGGAAGCCAAAAACATTCAGTACTTC.

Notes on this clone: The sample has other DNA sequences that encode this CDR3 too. CDR3 DNA sequence: TGCGCCAGCAGCTTGCGGCAGTCTCGCACAGATACGCAGTATTTT. Translating it yields CASSLRQSRTDTQYF. The genes are TRBV5-1 and TRBJ2-3; D is uncertain. CDR1 and CDR2 from the germline V gene are SGHRS and YFSETQ. Trimming left V 1 base short and J 1 base short, with 10 bases between. This CDR3 has 15 residues.

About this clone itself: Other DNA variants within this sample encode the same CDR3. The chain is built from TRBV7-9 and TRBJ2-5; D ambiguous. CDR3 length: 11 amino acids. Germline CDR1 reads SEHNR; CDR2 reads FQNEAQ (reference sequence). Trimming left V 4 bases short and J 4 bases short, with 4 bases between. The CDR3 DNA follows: TGTGCCAGCAGCTCTAGAGAGACCCAGTACTTC. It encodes CASSSRETQYF.

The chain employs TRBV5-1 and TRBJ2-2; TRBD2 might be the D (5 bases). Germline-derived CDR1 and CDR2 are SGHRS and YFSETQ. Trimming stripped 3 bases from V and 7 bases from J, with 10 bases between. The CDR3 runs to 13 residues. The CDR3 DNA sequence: TGCGCCAGCAGCTATCTAGCTGGCGGGGAGCTGTTTTTT. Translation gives CASSYLAGGELFF.

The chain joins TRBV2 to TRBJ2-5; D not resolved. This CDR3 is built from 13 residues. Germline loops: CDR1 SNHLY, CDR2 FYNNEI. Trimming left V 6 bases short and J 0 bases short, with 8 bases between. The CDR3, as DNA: TGTGCCAGCAGCAAGAGACACCAAGAGACCCAGTACTTC. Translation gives CASSKRHQETQYF.

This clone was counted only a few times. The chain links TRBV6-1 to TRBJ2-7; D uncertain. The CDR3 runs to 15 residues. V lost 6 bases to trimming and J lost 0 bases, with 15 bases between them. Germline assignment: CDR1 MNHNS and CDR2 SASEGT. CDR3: CASSHIDHSSYEQYF. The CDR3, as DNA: TGTGCCAGCAGCCACATAGACCATAGCTCCTACGAGCAGTACTTC.

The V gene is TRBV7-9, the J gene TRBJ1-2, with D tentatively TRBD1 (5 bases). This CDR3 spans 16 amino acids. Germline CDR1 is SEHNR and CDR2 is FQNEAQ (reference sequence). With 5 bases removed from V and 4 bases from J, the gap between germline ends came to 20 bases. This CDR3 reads CASSLLPPRDSYGYTF. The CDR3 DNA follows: TGTGCCAGCAGCCTTTTACCCCCTCGGGACTCCTATGGCTACACCTTC.

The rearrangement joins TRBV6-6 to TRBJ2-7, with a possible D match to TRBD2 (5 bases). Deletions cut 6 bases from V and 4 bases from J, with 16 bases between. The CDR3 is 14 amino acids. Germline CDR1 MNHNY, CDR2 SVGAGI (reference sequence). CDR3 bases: TGTGCCAGCAGCCTCTCGGGGAGCGCGTACGAGCAGTACTTC. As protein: CASSLSGSAYEQYF.

CDR3 nucleotides: TGTGCCAGCTCACCACGGACTAGCGGAGCTAGCACAGATACGCAGTATTTT. Translation: CASSPRTSGASTDTQYF. The chain is built from TRBV18 and TRBJ2-3; TRBD2 aligns across 10 bases. The germline V gene has CDR1 KGHSH and CDR2 LQKENI. With 1 base clipped from V and 0 bases from J, the junction kept 4 bases outside the gene matches. This CDR3 region has 17 residues. The entire variable domain, with the rest obtained from reference TRBV18 and TRBJ2-3, is as follows: NAGVMQNPRHLVRRRGQEARLRCSPMKGHSHVYWYRQLPEEGLKFMVYLQKENIIDESGMPKERFSAEFPKEGPSILRIQQVVRGDSAAYFCASSPRTSGASTDTQYFGPGTRLTVL.

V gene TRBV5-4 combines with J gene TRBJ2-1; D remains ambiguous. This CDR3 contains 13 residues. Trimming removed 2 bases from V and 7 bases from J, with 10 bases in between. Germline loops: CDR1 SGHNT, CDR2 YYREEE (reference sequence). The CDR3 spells CASSFPPENEQFF. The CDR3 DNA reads TGTGCCAGCAGCTTTCCCCCAGAAAATGAGCAGTTCTTC.

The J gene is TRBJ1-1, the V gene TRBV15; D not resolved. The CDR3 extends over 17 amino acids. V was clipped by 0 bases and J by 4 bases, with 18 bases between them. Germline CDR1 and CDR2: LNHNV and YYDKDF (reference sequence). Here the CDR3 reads CATSRDEWGSRFTEAFF. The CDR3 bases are TGTGCCACCAGCAGAGATGAATGGGGTTCCCGTTTCACTGAAGCTTTCTTT.

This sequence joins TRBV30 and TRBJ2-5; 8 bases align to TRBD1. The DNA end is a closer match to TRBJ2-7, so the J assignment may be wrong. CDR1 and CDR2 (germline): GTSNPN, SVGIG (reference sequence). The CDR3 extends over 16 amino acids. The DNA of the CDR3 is TGTGCCTGGAGTAGGGAACCGGGACAGGTGCGATACGAGCAGTACTTC. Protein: CAWSREPGQVRYEQYF.

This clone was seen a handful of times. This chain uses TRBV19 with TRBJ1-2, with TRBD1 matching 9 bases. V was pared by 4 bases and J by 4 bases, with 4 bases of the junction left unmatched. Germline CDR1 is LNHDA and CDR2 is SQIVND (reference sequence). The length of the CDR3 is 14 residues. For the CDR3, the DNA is TGTGCCAGTAGTACCCGGGACAGGGCCTATGGCTACACCTTC. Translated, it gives CASSTRDRAYGYTF.

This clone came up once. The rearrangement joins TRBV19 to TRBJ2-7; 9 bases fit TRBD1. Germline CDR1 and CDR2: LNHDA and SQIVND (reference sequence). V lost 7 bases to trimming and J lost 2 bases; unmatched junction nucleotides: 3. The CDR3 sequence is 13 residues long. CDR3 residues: CASKGTGTYEQYF. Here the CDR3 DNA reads TGTGCCAGTAAGGGGACAGGGACCTACGAGCAGTACTTC.

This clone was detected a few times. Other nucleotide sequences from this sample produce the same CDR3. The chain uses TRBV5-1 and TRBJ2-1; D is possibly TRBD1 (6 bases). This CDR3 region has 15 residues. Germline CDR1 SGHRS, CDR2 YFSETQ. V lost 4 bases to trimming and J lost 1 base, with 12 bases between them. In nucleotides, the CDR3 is TGCGCCAGCAGCGCGGACAGTTTGTCCTACAATGAGCAGTTCTTC. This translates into CASSADSLSYNEQFF.